This T cell receptor (beta chain) was observed in a study of regulatory T cells in long-lasting Graves disease. Germline CDR1 GTSNPN, CDR2 SVGIG (reference sequence). Trimming took off 1 base at V and 8 bases at J, with 12 bases between the two ends. The CDR3 is made up of 13 amino acids. Investigators prepared the TCR beta libraries by applying iRepertoire HTBI primers and Arm-PCR of CDR3 regions. TCRdb passed the multiplex PCR reads through MiXCR, listing each CDR3 protein once. The sample has a few hundred thousand distinct CDR3 sequences, 15% to 20% seen once. This clonotype has a handful of counts. Time point indicated: newly diagnosed GD, antithyroid drugs for less than 3 months. The TCR library used RNA extracted from PBMCs. Graves' disease diagnosis used American Thyroid Association guidelines. An endocrinology unit in Xi'an, China, supplied the patients. The data were also submitted as part of a second study, on T cells in Graves' hyperthyroidism and ophthalmopathy.

The V gene is TRBV30, the J gene TRBJ2-4; maybe TRBD2 (6 bases). Source: peripheral blood mononuclear cells (PBMCs), taken at new diagnosis, from a patient treated with antithyroid drugs. The TCR sequence derives from a woman between 18 and 29 years old with Graves disease. In DNA form, the CDR3 reads TGTGCCTGGAGTGGGGGGACTGGGGACATTCAGTACTTC. Residues: CAWSGGTGDIQYF. The entire variable domain, with the rest obtained from reference TRBV30 and TRBJ2-4, is as follows: SQTIHQWPATLVQPVGSPLSLECTVEGTSNPNLYWYRQAAGRGLQLLFYSVGIGQISSEVPQNLSASRPQDRQFILSSKKLLLSDSGFYLCAWSGGTGDIQYFGAGTRLSVL.